A selection of T cell receptor beta chains follows, all from one sample in a study of tumor and adjacent non-tumor tissue in lung cancer. One entry per CDR3 protein results from TCRdb running MiXCR on the multiplex PCR reads. Of 60,000 to 85,000 distinct CDR3 sequences listed, 76% were seen once; the top ten hold roughly 45%. Sequencing was performed on distant non-tumor lung tissue. Receptors originate from a man in his 60s with non-small cell lung cancer. Each CDR3 is given with its conserved first and last residue. D genes are given only for firm matches. Some rows mark clone size as missing; the rest say once, few, many or name a class of expanded clone.

v_call: TRBV30
d_call: -
j_call: TRBJ1-4
clone_size: -
cdr3_nt: TGTGCCTGGAGTAAAGGGACCCAAACGACTGGAAAACTGTCTTTT
cdr3_aa: CAWSKGTQTTGKLSF

v_call: TRBV11-3
d_call: -
j_call: TRBJ2-1
clone_size: -
cdr3_nt: TGTGACAGCAGCTCCCAGGGACTTGCGGGGAACGATGAGCAGTTCTTC
cdr3_aa: CDSSSQGLAGNDEQFF

v_call: TRBV9
d_call: TRBD1
j_call: TRBJ1-5
clone_size: -
cdr3_nt: TGTGCCAGCAGCACCACAGGGGGCAGGGATCAGCCCCAGCATTTT
cdr3_aa: CASSTTGGRDQPQHF

v_call: TRBV4-1
d_call: -
j_call: TRBJ2-1
clone_size: -
cdr3_nt: TGTGCCAGCAGCCAATCCCCCGTTGAAGCGGCTGACTACAATAAGCAGTTCTTC
cdr3_aa: CASSQSPVEAADYNKQFF

v_call: TRBV6-5
d_call: TRBD1
j_call: TRBJ2-7
clone_size: -
cdr3_nt: TGTGCCAGCGATTACGGGGCTGGACAGGTTTACGAGCAGTACTTC
cdr3_aa: CASDYGAGQVYEQYF

v_call: TRBV6-5
d_call: -
j_call: TRBJ2-3
clone_size: -
cdr3_nt: TGTACCAGCAGTTACGGCCGAAGGATTAACACAGATACGCAGTACTTT
cdr3_aa: CTSSYGRRINTDTQYF

v_call: TRBV4-2
d_call: TRBD1
j_call: TRBJ2-7
clone_size: -
cdr3_nt: TGTGCCGGCAACCCGACAGGGGGTAGGCACGAGCAGTACTTC
cdr3_aa: CAGNPTGGRHEQYF

v_call: TRBV5-6
d_call: -
j_call: TRBJ1-1
clone_size: -
cdr3_nt: TGTGCCAGCAGCCTTTTACATGGGGCAGCGGAAGCTTTCTTT
cdr3_aa: CASSLLHGAAEAFF

v_call: TRBV4-2
d_call: TRBD1
j_call: TRBJ1-4
clone_size: -
cdr3_nt: TGTACCAGCAGCCAAGATTACGGACAGGTTCGTGAAAAACTGTTTTTT
cdr3_aa: CTSSQDYGQVREKLFF

v_call: TRBV6-5
d_call: -
j_call: TRBJ1-1
clone_size: -
cdr3_nt: TGTGCCAGTACTTACGGCGGTAAGGTGTCCACTGAAGCTTTCTTT
cdr3_aa: CASTYGGKVSTEAFF

v_call: TRBV29-1
d_call: -
j_call: TRBJ1-4
clone_size: few
cdr3_nt: TGCAGCTCAATGGATCTTAATGAAAAACTGTCTTTT
cdr3_aa: CSSMDLNEKLSF

v_call: TRBV30
d_call: TRBD1
j_call: TRBJ2-6
clone_size: -
cdr3_nt: TGTGCCTGGAGTGTCAGAGACAGGGGGTCTGGGGCCAACGTCCTGACTTTC
cdr3_aa: CAWSVRDRGSGANVLTF

v_call: TRBV29-1
d_call: -
j_call: TRBJ2-1
clone_size: -
cdr3_nt: TGCAGCGTTGTTGAAATGAATGAGCAGTTCTTC
cdr3_aa: CSVVEMNEQFF

v_call: TRBV20-1
d_call: -
j_call: TRBJ1-2
clone_size: -
cdr3_nt: TGCAGTGCTAGGGTAGAGACTGGCCACACCTTC
cdr3_aa: CSARVETGHTF

v_call: TRBV20-1
d_call: -
j_call: TRBJ1-4
clone_size: -
cdr3_nt: TGCAGTGCTAGTTCCGGGTCTAATGAAAAACTGTTTTTT
cdr3_aa: CSASSGSNEKLFF

v_call: TRBV16
d_call: -
j_call: TRBJ2-3
clone_size: -
cdr3_nt: TGTGCCATCAGCCAAATCGAGGCCTTAAATCAGCCCCAGTATTTT
cdr3_aa: CAISQIEALNQPQYF

v_call: TRBV12-3/TRBV12-4
d_call: -
j_call: TRBJ1-5
clone_size: -
cdr3_nt: TGTGCCAGCAGCCCTCCGGACAAATATAGCAATCAGCCCCATCACTTT
cdr3_aa: CASSPPDKYSNQPHHF

v_call: TRBV24-1
d_call: -
j_call: TRBJ1-5
clone_size: -
cdr3_nt: TGTACCACCCAATACAATAGCAATCAGCCCCAGCATTTT
cdr3_aa: CTTQYNSNQPQHF

v_call: TRBV11-3
d_call: -
j_call: TRBJ2-3
clone_size: -
cdr3_nt: TGTGCCAGCAACTCCTGGCCAGCAGATACCACAGATACGCAGTATTTT
cdr3_aa: CASNSWPADTTDTQYF

v_call: TRBV4-2
d_call: TRBD2
j_call: TRBJ2-7
clone_size: -
cdr3_nt: TGTGCCAGCAGCCTAGCGGTGGGGCGGGAGCGTCTAAACGAGCAGTATTTC
cdr3_aa: CASSLAVGRERLNEQYF

v_call: TRBV6-1
d_call: -
j_call: TRBJ1-2
clone_size: -
cdr3_nt: TGTGCCTGCACTTCCTCTCGGGGTATTGACTATGGCTACACCTTC
cdr3_aa: CACTSSRGIDYGYTF

v_call: TRBV6-2/TRBV6-3
d_call: -
j_call: TRBJ2-7
clone_size: -
cdr3_nt: TGTGCCAGCCGGGGGTGGGGTCCATGCTACGAACAGTACTTC
cdr3_aa: CASRGWGPCYEQYF

v_call: TRBV20-1
d_call: -
j_call: TRBJ1-5
clone_size: many
cdr3_nt: TGCAGTGCTAGAGATATGAGCAGGGACAATCAGCCCCAGCATTTT
cdr3_aa: CSARDMSRDNQPQHF

v_call: TRBV2
d_call: -
j_call: TRBJ1-4
clone_size: -
cdr3_nt: TGTGCCAGCAGTGAGAATGGGCTCAATGAAAAACTGTTTTTT
cdr3_aa: CASSENGLNEKLFF

v_call: TRBV12-3/TRBV12-4
d_call: TRBD1
j_call: TRBJ1-3
clone_size: -
cdr3_nt: TGCGCCAGCAGTTCTCACCGGGACAGTCTCTCTGGAAACACCATATATTTT
cdr3_aa: CASSSHRDSLSGNTIYF

v_call: TRBV29-1
d_call: -
j_call: TRBJ1-5
clone_size: -
cdr3_nt: TGTAGCGCGGAATTTACAGGGAGCGCCCAGCATTTT
cdr3_aa: CSAEFTGSAQHF

v_call: TRBV7-8
d_call: TRBD2
j_call: TRBJ2-3
clone_size: -
cdr3_nt: TGTGCCAGCACCCTCTCCGGCGGGAGTGGTACAGATACGCAGTATTTT
cdr3_aa: CASTLSGGSGTDTQYF

v_call: TRBV28
d_call: -
j_call: TRBJ1-2
clone_size: many
cdr3_nt: TGTGCCAGCAACCCATTGAGGGATGGCTACACCTTC
cdr3_aa: CASNPLRDGYTF

v_call: TRBV6-5
d_call: TRBD1
j_call: TRBJ2-7
clone_size: -
cdr3_nt: TGTGCCAACAGCTACTCGAAACCCGAAGAGACAGGGCCGATGAAGCAGTACTTC
cdr3_aa: CANSYSKPEETGPMKQYF

v_call: TRBV4-2
d_call: TRBD2
j_call: TRBJ2-2
clone_size: -
cdr3_nt: TGTGACAGCAGCCCAATAGCGGGAGGGACACGAAGGGACACCGGGGAGCTGTTTTTT
cdr3_aa: CDSSPIAGGTRRDTGELFF

v_call: TRBV28
d_call: TRBD1
j_call: TRBJ2-7
clone_size: -
cdr3_nt: TGTGCCAGCAGTGCAGGGGGCCTGACACTCTACGAGCAGTACTTC
cdr3_aa: CASSAGGLTLYEQYF

v_call: TRBV12-3/TRBV12-4
d_call: -
j_call: TRBJ2-2
clone_size: -
cdr3_nt: TGTGTCAGCACCCTTAACCGAGGAGACGGGGAGCTGTTTTTT
cdr3_aa: CVSTLNRGDGELFF

v_call: TRBV6-2/TRBV6-3
d_call: -
j_call: TRBJ2-1
clone_size: -
cdr3_nt: TGTGCCAGCTGTAGACAGTGCTCCAACATTGAGCAGTTCTTC
cdr3_aa: CASCRQCSNIEQFF

v_call: TRBV29-1
d_call: TRBD2
j_call: TRBJ2-7
clone_size: -
cdr3_nt: TGCAGCGTATACATCGGGACTAGTTGCTACGAGCAGTACTTC
cdr3_aa: CSVYIGTSCYEQYF

v_call: TRBV7-9
d_call: -
j_call: TRBJ1-4
clone_size: -
cdr3_nt: TGTGCCAGCAGTCAGTCCCTTTCAACTAATGAGAAACTGTTTTTT
cdr3_aa: CASSQSLSTNEKLFF

v_call: TRBV7-8
d_call: -
j_call: TRBJ1-1
clone_size: -
cdr3_nt: TGTACCATCAGCTTAGCCGGGGCAGGTCATAGTCGGACTGAAGCTTTCTTT
cdr3_aa: CTISLAGAGHSRTEAFF

v_call: TRBV30
d_call: TRBD1
j_call: TRBJ2-1
clone_size: -
cdr3_nt: TGTACCTGGAGTGGAAGCCCCGGACAGGAGGAAGGCATCTGGACCTACAATGAGCAGTCCTTC
cdr3_aa: CTWSGSPGQEEGIWTYNEQSF

v_call: TRBV29-1
d_call: -
j_call: TRBJ2-7
clone_size: once
cdr3_nt: TGTAGCGTTGAGTACAGTGGGGACGAGCACTACTTC
cdr3_aa: CSVEYSGDEHYF

v_call: TRBV6-6
d_call: TRBD2
j_call: TRBJ2-3
clone_size: -
cdr3_nt: TGTGCCAGCAACCGAACCAGCCCGAGCGGGATCCCCACAGATACGCAGTATTTT
cdr3_aa: CASNRTSPSGIPTDTQYF

v_call: TRBV12-3/TRBV12-4
d_call: TRBD2
j_call: TRBJ2-2
clone_size: -
cdr3_nt: TGTGCCAGTAAGCCGGGACTAGCGGGGAACACTGGGGAGCTGTTTTTT
cdr3_aa: CASKPGLAGNTGELFF

v_call: TRBV29-1
d_call: -
j_call: TRBJ2-3
clone_size: -
cdr3_nt: TGCAGGGCAAGGGACCTAAGGACAGATACGCAGTATTTT
cdr3_aa: CRARDLRTDTQYF

v_call: TRBV4-1
d_call: -
j_call: TRBJ2-5
clone_size: -
cdr3_nt: TGCGCCACCAGGCAAGAAAGGGGGGTATTCGGAGGGGAGACCCAGTACTTC
cdr3_aa: CATRQERGVFGGETQYF

v_call: TRBV5-4
d_call: TRBD1
j_call: TRBJ1-1
clone_size: -
cdr3_nt: TGTGTCAGCCGGGGACAGCGGGACACTGAAGCTTTATTT
cdr3_aa: CVSRGQRDTEALF

v_call: TRBV4-1
d_call: -
j_call: TRBJ2-5
clone_size: -
cdr3_nt: TGCGCCAGCAGTCTTGGTCGGGAGCCTTGGGATACCCAGTACTTC
cdr3_aa: CASSLGREPWDTQYF

v_call: TRBV29-1
d_call: -
j_call: TRBJ1-2
clone_size: -
cdr3_nt: TGCAGCACAACCACAGGGACTGGCTACACCTTC
cdr3_aa: CSTTTGTGYTF

v_call: TRBV29-1
d_call: -
j_call: TRBJ2-2
clone_size: -
cdr3_nt: TGCAGAGTTGAAGATCTCAAAGAAGGGACCGTGGAGCTTTTTTTT
cdr3_aa: CRVEDLKEGTVELFF

v_call: TRBV5-4
d_call: TRBD2
j_call: TRBJ2-3
clone_size: -
cdr3_nt: TGTGCCAGCAGCCCTATCGAACTGGAGCCGGGAGGTACACAGTATTTT
cdr3_aa: CASSPIELEPGGTQYF

v_call: TRBV12-3/TRBV12-4
d_call: TRBD1
j_call: TRBJ1-6
clone_size: many
cdr3_nt: TGTGCCAGCAGTTTATCAGGGGGTTATTATAATTCACCCCTCCACTTT
cdr3_aa: CASSLSGGYYNSPLHF

v_call: TRBV6-6
d_call: -
j_call: TRBJ2-7
clone_size: medium-sized
cdr3_nt: TGTGCCAGCAGTTACCTTCAGCCCAATTCCTACGAGCAGTACTTC
cdr3_aa: CASSYLQPNSYEQYF

v_call: TRBV4-1
d_call: -
j_call: TRBJ1-2
clone_size: -
cdr3_nt: TGCGCCAGCAGGCAGGACGTCAGCAATATTGTTTCAGCTAACTATGGCTACATCTTC
cdr3_aa: CASRQDVSNIVSANYGYIF

v_call: TRBV11-1
d_call: -
j_call: TRBJ2-5
clone_size: -
cdr3_nt: TGTGCCAGCAGGAAGGACACGTATCAAGAGACCCGGTACTTC
cdr3_aa: CASRKDTYQETRYF

v_call: TRBV5-1
d_call: -
j_call: TRBJ2-2
clone_size: -
cdr3_nt: TGCGCCAGCAGCTTGGGACAGAACACCCGGAAGCTGTTTTTT
cdr3_aa: CASSLGQNTRKLFF

v_call: TRBV7-8
d_call: -
j_call: TRBJ2-5
clone_size: -
cdr3_nt: TGTGCCAGTAGCACGAGAGCCTGGAACCAAGAGACCCAATACTTC
cdr3_aa: CASSTRAWNQETQYF

v_call: TRBV11-1
d_call: -
j_call: TRBJ1-1
clone_size: -
cdr3_nt: TGTGCCGGCAGCTTAACGTCGGGGGCTGAAGCTTTCTTT
cdr3_aa: CAGSLTSGAEAFF